These T cell receptor beta chains were read from a single sample in a study of shared clonotypes between healthy human individuals. Assay used: immunoSEQ multiplex PCR; TCRdb lists only in-frame clones, some missing. The table includes about 770,000 clones, roughly 72% detected once. Source material: memory CD4+ T cells sorted from blood. The origin of the receptors is a woman in her 30s in good health. Both conserved end residues are part of each CDR3. The D gene is left open where the match is weak. Some rows have no size entry. The others give once, few or many, or a class for an expanded clone.

D: -
V: TRBV6-6
size: -
J: TRBJ2-3
DNA: TGTGCCAGCATGCGGGACATGTCTTATACGCAGTATTTT
CDR3: CASMRDMSYTQYF

D: TRBD2
V: TRBV11-2
size: -
J: TRBJ2-7
DNA: TGTGCCAGCAGCTTAGGAGGGAGGGCCCATTTCTTCGAGCAGTACTTC
CDR3: CASSLGGRAHFFEQYF

D: TRBD1
V: TRBV13
size: once
J: TRBJ1-2
DNA: TGTGCCAGCAGCCCCAGACAGGGAGACAACTATGGCTACACCTTC
CDR3: CASSPRQGDNYGYTF

D: TRBD2
V: TRBV7-9
size: -
J: TRBJ2-3
DNA: TGTGCCAGCAGCCTTAGCGGGAGCACAGATACGCAGTATTTT
CDR3: CASSLSGSTDTQYF

D: TRBD2
V: TRBV28
size: -
J: TRBJ2-1
DNA: TGTGCCAGCAGTTTATTGGGACTAGCGGGGTTCAATGAGCAGTTCTTC
CDR3: CASSLLGLAGFNEQFF

D: TRBD1
V: TRBV4-1
size: -
J: TRBJ1-1
DNA: TGCGCCAGCAGCCAAGAAGGGACAGGAGGAGCTTTCTTT
CDR3: CASSQEGTGGAFF

D: -
V: TRBV7-8
size: once
J: TRBJ2-3
DNA: TGTGCCAGCCCCCCCCGGGGACTTAGCACAGATACGCAGTATTTT
CDR3: CASPPRGLSTDTQYF

D: TRBD1
V: TRBV30
size: -
J: TRBJ1-2
DNA: TGTGCCTGGAGTTTGGACAGGGCAGGCTACACCTTC
CDR3: CAWSLDRAGYTF

D: -
V: TRBV4-1
size: -
J: TRBJ1-6
DNA: TGCGCCAGCAGCCAAGGGTGGGACCAAGTACTTCCCCTCCACTTT
CDR3: CASSQGWDQVLPLHF

D: -
V: TRBV28
size: -
J: TRBJ2-5
DNA: TGTGCCAGCAGTGATTATACGGGGGTCGGGGAGACCCAGTACTTC
CDR3: CASSDYTGVGETQYF